This entry concerns a single T cell receptor beta chain. The CDR3 has 13 residues. Trimming pared 4 bases from V and 5 bases from J, leaving 14 bases between. Germline-derived CDR1 and CDR2 are SQVTM and ANQGSEA. These data originate in a study of T cells after yellow fever vaccination. TCRdb fed the 5' RACE reads into MiXCR, producing one record per CDR3 protein. The sample contains about 630,000 distinct CDR3 sequences, 12% of which appear only once. The starting material was PBMCs, obtained on the day of the yellow fever booster vaccination. The TCR comes from a man aged 30 to 45 who received the YFV17D yellow fever vaccine. The chain combines TRBV29-1 with TRBJ2-5; D ambiguous. The CDR3 nucleotides read TGCAGCGTTGGACCCTCTACCAAGGAGACCCAGTACTTC. It is translated as CSVGPSTKETQYF.